A single sample gave rise to the 11 T cell receptor beta chains below, sequenced in a study of cytomegalovirus exposure and HLA in healthy donors. Amplification used 60 Vbeta primers and 13 Jbeta primers. Produced via immunoSEQ multiplex PCR; TCRdb's table is partial and in-frame only. This sample carries some 200,000 clones, approximately 80% of them seen once, and the ten largest clones take about 2.2%. Sequenced sample: PBMCs. Source of these receptors: a woman in her 30s in good health and CMV-seronegative.

The chain uses TRBV7-6 and TRBJ1-3, with D unresolved. Trimming cost V 2 bases and J 3 bases, with 11 bases left between them. The length of the CDR3 is 15 residues. Germline V gene data show CDR1 as SGHVS and CDR2 as FNYEAQ. CDR3 sequence (DNA): TGTGCCAGCAGCTTAATGTCGACAAATGGAAACACCATATATTTT. This translates into CASSLMSTNGNTIYF.

On this clone: One junction end does not reproduce the germline sequence, and a read error may be involved. The chain is built from TRBV7-9 and TRBJ1-2, with D possibly being TRBD1 (5 bases). Germline values: CDR1 SEHNR, CDR2 FQNEAQ (reference sequence). CDR3 length: 16 residues. The CDR3 coding sequence is TGTTCCAGCAGCTTACGTCCCAAACAAGGGGACTATGGCTACACCTTC. Its translation: CSSSLRPKQGDYGYTF.

The chain has TRBV7-5 and TRBJ1-2; the DNA was not used to check the table's D call, TRBD1. TRBV7-5 is a listed pseudogene. The CDR3 covers 15 residues. CDR3 in amino acids: CVRSLARGGVYGYTF. In DNA, the CDR3 is TGTGTCAGAAGCTTAGCAAGGGGTGGGGTTTATGGCTACACCTTC.

The chain combines TRBV6-5 with TRBJ2-7, with 8 bases lining up with TRBD2. Germline CDR1 reads MNHEY; CDR2 reads SVGAGI. V shed 2 bases, J shed 7 bases, and the junction held 7 bases outside the gene matches. The CDR3 is 14 amino acids. As DNA, the CDR3 is TGTGCCAGCAGTTACGCTACGGGAGGGGGAGAGCAGTACTTC. Protein sequence: CASSYATGGGEQYF.

J is TRBJ2-3 and V is TRBV11-1, with 8 bases that match TRBD1. The CDR3 spans 14 residues. The V and J ends lost 5 bases and 5 bases, in that order; junction bases with no gene match: 6. Looked up from germline, CDR1 is SGHAT and CDR2 is FQDESV (reference sequence). The chain's CDR3 is CASSPHRGVDTQYF. CDR3 sequence (DNA): TGTGCCAGCAGCCCACACAGGGGGGTAGATACGCAGTATTTT. The complete variable domain, with remaining parts taken from reference TRBV11-1 and TRBJ2-3, reads EAEVAQSPRYKITEKSQAVAFWCDPISGHATLYWYRQILGQGPELLVQFQDESVVDDSQLPKDRFSAERLKGVDSTLKIQPAELGDSAMYLCASSPHRGVDTQYFGPGTRLTVL.

A few counts support this clone. This chain joins TRBV12-1 and TRBJ2-7; TRBD2 is taken as the D call from the table, unchecked against the DNA. TRBV12-1 is a known pseudogene. The CDR3 consists of 16 residues. This CDR3 is CASSFTSGMSSYEQYF. The CDR3 DNA follows: TGTGCCAGCAGCTTTACTAGCGGGATGAGCTCCTACGAGCAGTACTTC.

The J gene is TRBJ1-4, the V gene TRBV2; 11 nucleotides match TRBD1. The CDR3 is 15 amino acids. J lost 7 bases, V lost 8 bases, and 9 bases had no gene match. CDR1 and CDR2 from the germline V gene are SNHLY and FYNNEI. CDR3 coding DNA: TGTGCCAGCGAGTACGGGACAGGGGGAAGTGAAAAACTGTTTTTT. It codes for CASEYGTGGSEKLFF. Full variable domain (remainder filled in from reference TRBV2 and TRBJ1-4): EPEVTQTPSHQVTQMGQEVILRCVPISNHLYFYWYRQILGQKVEFLVSFYNNEISEKSEIFDDQFSVERPDGSNFTLKIRSTKLEDSAMYFCASEYGTGGSEKLFFGSGTQLSVL.

The V gene is TRBV11-2, the J gene TRBJ2-7; TRBD1 matches at 9 bases. Trimming took 1 base from V and 6 from J; bases not matched to a gene: 13. CDR3 length equals 17 residues. The germline gives CDR1 SGHAT, CDR2 FQNNGV. The CDR3 region has the DNA TGTGCCAGCAGCTTAGCCAATAACCCGGGACAGGGACCCGAGCAGTACTTC. Translation gives CASSLANNPGQGPEQYF.

The chain is built from TRBV15 and TRBJ2-3; 10 nucleotides agree with TRBD1. Germline values: CDR1 LNHNV, CDR2 YYDKDF (reference sequence). The CDR3 has 16 residues. Trimming cost V 0 bases and J 3 bases; bases outside gene matches: 3. The CDR3 region has the DNA TGTGCCACCAGCAGAGATCAGGGACAGGGGACAGATACGCAGTATTTT. It translates to CATSRDQGQGTDTQYF.

Comments on this clone: This same CDR3 is encoded by further DNA sequences in the sample. The chain joins TRBV28 to TRBJ2-7; 7 nucleotides agree with TRBD1. The CDR3 runs to 14 residues. V was pared by 5 bases and J by 3 bases, with 7 bases of the junction left unmatched. Germline CDR1 MDHEN, CDR2 SYDVKM. CDR3: CASSAPGQSYEQYF. CDR3 nucleotide sequence: TGTGCCAGCAGTGCTCCGGGACAGAGCTACGAGCAGTACTTC.

A word on this clone: At one boundary the junction diverges from the germline segment, which might be a read error. This sequence joins TRBV7-2 and TRBJ2-4, with TRBD2 matching 10 bases. Germline V gene data show CDR1 as SGHTA and CDR2 as FQGNSA. The CDR3 has 17 residues. The CDR3 DNA reads as TGTGCCAGCAGCCCGCTACTAGCGGGAAAAGCCAAAAACAGTCAGTACTTC. Translated, it gives CASSPLLAGKAKNSQYF.